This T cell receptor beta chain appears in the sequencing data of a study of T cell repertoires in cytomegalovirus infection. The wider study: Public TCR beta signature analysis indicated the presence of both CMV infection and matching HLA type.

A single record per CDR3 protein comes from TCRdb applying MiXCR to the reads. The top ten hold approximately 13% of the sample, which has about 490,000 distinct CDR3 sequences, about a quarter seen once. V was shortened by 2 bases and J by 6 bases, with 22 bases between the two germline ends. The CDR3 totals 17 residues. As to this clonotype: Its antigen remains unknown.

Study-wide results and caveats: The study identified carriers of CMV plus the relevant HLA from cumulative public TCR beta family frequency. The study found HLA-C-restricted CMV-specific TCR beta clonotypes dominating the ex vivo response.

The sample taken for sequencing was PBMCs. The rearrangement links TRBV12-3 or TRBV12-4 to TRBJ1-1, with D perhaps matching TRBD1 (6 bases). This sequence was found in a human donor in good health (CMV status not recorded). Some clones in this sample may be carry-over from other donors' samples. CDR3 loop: CASSLPPHPGAAPEAFF. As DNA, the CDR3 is TGTGCCAGCAGTTTACCCCCCCACCCGGGGGCAGCCCCTGAAGCTTTCTTT.